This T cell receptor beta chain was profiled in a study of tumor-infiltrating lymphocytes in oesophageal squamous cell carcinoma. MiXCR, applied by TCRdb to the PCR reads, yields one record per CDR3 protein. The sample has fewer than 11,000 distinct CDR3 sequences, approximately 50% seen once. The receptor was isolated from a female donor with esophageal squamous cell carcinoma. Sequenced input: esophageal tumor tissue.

The CDR3 sequence is CASSFSGGPYPEQYF. In DNA form, the CDR3 reads TGTGCCAGCAGTTTCTCGGGGGGGCCTTACCCGGAGCAGTACTTC. The V and J genes are TRBV28 and TRBJ2-1, with 8 bases identical to TRBD2. TRBJ2-7 explains the end of the DNA better; the J call may be wrong. CDR3 length equals 15 residues. The germline gives CDR1 MDHEN, CDR2 SYDVKM.